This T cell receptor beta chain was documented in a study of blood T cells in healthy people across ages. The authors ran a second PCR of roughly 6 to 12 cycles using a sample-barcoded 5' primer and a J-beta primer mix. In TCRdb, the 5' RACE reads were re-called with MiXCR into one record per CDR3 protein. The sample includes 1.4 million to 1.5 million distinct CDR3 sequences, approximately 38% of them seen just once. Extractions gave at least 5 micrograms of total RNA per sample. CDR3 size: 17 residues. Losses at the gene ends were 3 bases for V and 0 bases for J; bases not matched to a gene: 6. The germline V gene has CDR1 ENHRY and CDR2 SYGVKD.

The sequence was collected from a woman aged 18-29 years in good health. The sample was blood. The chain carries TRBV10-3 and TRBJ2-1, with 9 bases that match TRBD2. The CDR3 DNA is TGTGCCATCAGTGAACCTAGCGGGGCGAACTCCTACAATGAGCAGTTCTTC. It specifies CAISEPSGANSYNEQFF.